This T cell receptor beta chain was sequenced during a study of regulatory T cells in long-lasting Graves disease. General observations from the study: Newly diagnosed patients had higher TCR diversity than persistent Graves' patients did. TRBV28, TRBJ1-2 and TRBJ2-5 emerged as the favored segments in persistent disease.

Both iRepertoire HTBI primers and Arm-PCR of CDR3 regions were used to build the TCR beta libraries. Each CDR3 protein is one row after TCRdb ran MiXCR on the multiplex PCR reads. The sample consists of 400,000 to 600,000 distinct CDR3 sequences, roughly a fifth of them appearing once. The CDR3 is made up of 16 amino acids. In germline, CDR1 is KGHDR, CDR2 SFDVKD. Trimming pared 7 bases from V and 0 bases from J, leaving 18 bases between. Time point described: persistent/refractory GD, antithyroid drugs over 5 years with positive TRAb. With RNA extracted from PBMCs as input, the TCR library was made. The diagnosis of Graves' disease used American Thyroid Association guidelines. The table lists this clonotype with many counts. Its antigen is unidentified.

The genes are TRBV24-1 and TRBJ2-7, with D possibly being TRBD2 (6 bases). This clonotype was obtained from a female donor with Graves disease. This specimen consisted of peripheral blood mononuclear cells (PBMCs), obtained when the disease was refractory, from a patient treated with antithyroid drugs. The CDR3 sequence: CATSKGWGDSSYEQYF. The DNA for the CDR3 is TGTGCCACCAGCAAAGGATGGGGGGACTCCTCCTACGAGCAGTACTTC.